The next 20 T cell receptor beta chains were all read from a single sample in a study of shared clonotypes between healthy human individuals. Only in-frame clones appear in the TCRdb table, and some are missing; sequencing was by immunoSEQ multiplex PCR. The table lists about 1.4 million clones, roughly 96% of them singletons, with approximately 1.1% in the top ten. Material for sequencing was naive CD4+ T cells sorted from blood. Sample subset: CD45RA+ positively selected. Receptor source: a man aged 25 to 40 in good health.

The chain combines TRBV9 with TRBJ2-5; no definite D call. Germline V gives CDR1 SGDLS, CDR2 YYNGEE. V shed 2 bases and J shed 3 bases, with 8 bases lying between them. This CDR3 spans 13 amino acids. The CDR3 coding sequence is TGTGCCAGCAGCGTGGCCAGCAAAGAGACCCAGTACTTC. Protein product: CASSVASKETQYF.

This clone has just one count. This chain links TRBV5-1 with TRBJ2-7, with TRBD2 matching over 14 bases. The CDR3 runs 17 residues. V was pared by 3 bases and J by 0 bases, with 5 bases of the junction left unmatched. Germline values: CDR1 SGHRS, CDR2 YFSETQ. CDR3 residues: CASSYGLAGGNSYEQYF. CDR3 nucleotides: TGCGCCAGCAGCTACGGACTAGCGGGAGGTAACTCCTACGAGCAGTACTTC.

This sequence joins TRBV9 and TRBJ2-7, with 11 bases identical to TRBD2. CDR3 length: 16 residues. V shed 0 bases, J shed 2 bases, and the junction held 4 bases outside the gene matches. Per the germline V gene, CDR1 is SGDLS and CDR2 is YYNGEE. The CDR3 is CASSVGTSGSTYEQYF. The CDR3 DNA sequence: TGTGCCAGCAGCGTAGGGACTAGCGGGTCTACCTACGAGCAGTACTTC. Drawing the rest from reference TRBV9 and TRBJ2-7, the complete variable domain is DSGVTQTPKHLITATGQRVTLRCSPRSGDLSVYWYQQSLDQGLQFLIQYYNGEERAKGNILERFSAQQFPDLHSELNLSSLELGDSALYFCASSVGTSGSTYEQYFGPGTRLTVT.

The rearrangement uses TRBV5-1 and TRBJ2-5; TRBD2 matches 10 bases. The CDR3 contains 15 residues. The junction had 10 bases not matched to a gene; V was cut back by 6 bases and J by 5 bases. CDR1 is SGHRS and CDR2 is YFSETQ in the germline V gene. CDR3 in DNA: TGCGCCAGCACCATGGGGCTAGCGGGAGCGGAGACCCAGTACTTC. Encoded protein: CASTMGLAGAETQYF.

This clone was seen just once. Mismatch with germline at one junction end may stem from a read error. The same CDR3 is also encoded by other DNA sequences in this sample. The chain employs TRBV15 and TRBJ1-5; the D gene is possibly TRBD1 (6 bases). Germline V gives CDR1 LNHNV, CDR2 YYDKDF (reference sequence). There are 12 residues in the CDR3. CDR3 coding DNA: TGTGCTACCACCACAGGGTCTCAGCCCCAGCATTTT. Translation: CATTTGSQPQHF.

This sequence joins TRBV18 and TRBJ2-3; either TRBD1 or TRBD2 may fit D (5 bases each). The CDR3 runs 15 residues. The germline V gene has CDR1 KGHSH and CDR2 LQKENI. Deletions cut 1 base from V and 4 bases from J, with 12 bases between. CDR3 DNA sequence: TGTGCCAGCTCACCACTACCGGGACCCGCAGATACGCAGTATTTT. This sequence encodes CASSPLPGPADTQYF.

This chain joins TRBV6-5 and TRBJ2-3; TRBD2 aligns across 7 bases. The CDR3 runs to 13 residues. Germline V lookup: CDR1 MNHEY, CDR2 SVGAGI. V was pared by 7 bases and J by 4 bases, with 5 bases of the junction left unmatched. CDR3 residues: CASTGRSPDTQYF. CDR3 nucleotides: TGTGCCAGCACCGGGAGGAGCCCAGATACGCAGTATTTT.

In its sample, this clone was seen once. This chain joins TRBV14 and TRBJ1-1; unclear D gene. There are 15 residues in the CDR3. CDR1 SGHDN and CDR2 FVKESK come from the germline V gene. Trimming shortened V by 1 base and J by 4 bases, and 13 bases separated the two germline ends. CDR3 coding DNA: TGTGCCAGCAGCCAAGGGGTCGGATGGCCCACTGAAGCTTTCTTT. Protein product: CASSQGVGWPTEAFF.

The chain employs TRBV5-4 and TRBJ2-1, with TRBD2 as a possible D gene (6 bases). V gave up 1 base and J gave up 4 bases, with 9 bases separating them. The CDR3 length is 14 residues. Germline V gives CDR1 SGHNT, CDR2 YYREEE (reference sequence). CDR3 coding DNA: TGTGCCAGCAGCTTGATGCGGGATTACAATGAGCAGTTCTTC. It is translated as CASSLMRDYNEQFF.

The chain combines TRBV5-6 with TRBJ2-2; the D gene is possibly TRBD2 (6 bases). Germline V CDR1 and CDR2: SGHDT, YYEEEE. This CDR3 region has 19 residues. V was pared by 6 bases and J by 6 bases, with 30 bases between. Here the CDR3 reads CASMLRSAGRRTGPGELFF. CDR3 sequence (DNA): TGTGCCAGCATGCTCAGGTCTGCGGGGCGAAGAACAGGCCCCGGGGAGCTGTTTTTT.

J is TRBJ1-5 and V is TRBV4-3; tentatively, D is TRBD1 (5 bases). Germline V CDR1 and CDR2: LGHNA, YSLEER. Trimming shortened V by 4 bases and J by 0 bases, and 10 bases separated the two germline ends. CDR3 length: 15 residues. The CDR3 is CASSRDGNSNQPQHF. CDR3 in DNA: TGCGCCAGCAGCCGGGACGGTAATAGCAATCAGCCCCAGCATTTT.

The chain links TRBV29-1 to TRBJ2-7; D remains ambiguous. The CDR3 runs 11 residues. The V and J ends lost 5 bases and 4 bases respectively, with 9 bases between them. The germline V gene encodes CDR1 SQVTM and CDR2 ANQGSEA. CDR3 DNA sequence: TGCAGCGTTTCAGTGGGGTACGAGCAGTACTTC. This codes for CSVSVGYEQYF.

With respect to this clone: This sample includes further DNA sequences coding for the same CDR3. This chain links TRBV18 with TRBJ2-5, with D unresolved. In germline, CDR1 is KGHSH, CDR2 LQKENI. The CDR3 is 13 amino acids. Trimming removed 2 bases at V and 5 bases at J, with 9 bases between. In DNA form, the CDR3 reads TGTGCCAGCTCACCAGGAGTTGGGGAGACCCAGTACTTC. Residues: CASSPGVGETQYF.

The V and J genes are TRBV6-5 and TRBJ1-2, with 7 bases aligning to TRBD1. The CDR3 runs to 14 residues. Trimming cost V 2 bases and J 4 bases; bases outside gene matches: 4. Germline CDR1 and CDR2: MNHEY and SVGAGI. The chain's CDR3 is CASSYLGTAYGYTF. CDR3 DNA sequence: TGTGCCAGCAGTTACCTCGGGACAGCCTATGGCTACACCTTC.

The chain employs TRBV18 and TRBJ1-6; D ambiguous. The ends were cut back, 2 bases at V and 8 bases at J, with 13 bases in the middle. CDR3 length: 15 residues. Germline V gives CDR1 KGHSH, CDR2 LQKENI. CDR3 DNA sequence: TGTGCCAGCTCACCATTTGAACAATTAGATTCACCCCTCCACTTT. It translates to CASSPFEQLDSPLHF.

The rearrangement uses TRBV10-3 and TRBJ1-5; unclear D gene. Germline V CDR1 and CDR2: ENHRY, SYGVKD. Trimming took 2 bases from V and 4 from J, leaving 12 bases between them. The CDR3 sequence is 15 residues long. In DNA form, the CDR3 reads TGTGCCATCAGTGAGCCAGGATACCAAAATCAGCCCCAGCATTTT. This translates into CAISEPGYQNQPQHF.

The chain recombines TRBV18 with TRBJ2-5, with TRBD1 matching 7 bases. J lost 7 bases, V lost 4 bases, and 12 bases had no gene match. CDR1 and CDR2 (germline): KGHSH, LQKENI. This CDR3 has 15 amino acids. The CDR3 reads CASSLQQGGPGTQYF. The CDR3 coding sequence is TGTGCCAGCTCACTACAACAAGGGGGCCCGGGGACCCAGTACTTC.

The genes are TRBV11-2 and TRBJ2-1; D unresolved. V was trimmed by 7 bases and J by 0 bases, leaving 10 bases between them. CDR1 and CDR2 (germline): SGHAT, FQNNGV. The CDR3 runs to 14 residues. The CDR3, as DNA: TGTGCCAGCACCGATTGGGGCTCCTACAATGAGCAGTTCTTC. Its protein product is CASTDWGSYNEQFF.

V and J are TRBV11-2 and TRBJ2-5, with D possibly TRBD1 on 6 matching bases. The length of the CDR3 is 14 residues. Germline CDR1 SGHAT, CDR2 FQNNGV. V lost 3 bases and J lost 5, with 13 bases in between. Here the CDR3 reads CASSLGDQGETQYF. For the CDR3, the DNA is TGTGCCAGCAGCTTGGGAGACCAGGGGGAGACCCAGTACTTC.

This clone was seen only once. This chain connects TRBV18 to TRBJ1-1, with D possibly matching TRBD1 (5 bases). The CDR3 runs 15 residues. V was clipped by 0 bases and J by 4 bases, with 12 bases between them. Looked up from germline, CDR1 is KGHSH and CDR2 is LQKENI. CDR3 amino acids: CASSPPRGSPTEAFF. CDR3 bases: TGTGCCAGCTCACCACCGAGGGGCTCTCCCACTGAAGCTTTCTTT.